Below, one TCR beta chain is given with its context. Its antigen remains unidentified. The sample is drawn from a study of radiotherapy plus CTLA-4 blockade in lung cancer. Overall study context: Among all patients, 15% to 20% showed objective responses, while about 34% had disease control.

Ipilimumab CTLA-4 blockade and focal radiation were given to patients with chemo-refractory metastatic non-small-cell lung cancer. Study-level findings and limits: Once radiotherapy plus ipilimumab had been given, TCR clones derived from tumor expanded in blood.

The data were produced by immunoSEQ multiplex PCR, yet TCRdb's version contains in-frame clones alone and is incomplete. The data contain about 45,000 clones, around 73% of them seen just once; the ten biggest clones take up 3% to 4%. V lost 3 bases and J lost 4; bases outside the gene matches: 9. Germline lookup yields CDR1 GTSNPN and CDR2 SVGIG (reference sequence). This CDR3 comprises 15 residues. The chain uses TRBV30 and TRBJ1-2; TRBD1 matches 9 bases. This receptor was obtained from a human donor with non-small cell lung cancer who had a complete response to radiotherapy plus ipilimumab. Sample: peripheral blood, taken from a patient treated with radiotherapy plus ipilimumab. CDR3 sequence: CAWRPWTGAPYGYTF. DNA for the CDR3: TGTGCCTGGAGACCTTGGACAGGGGCTCCCTATGGCTACACCTTC.